This TCR beta chain was profiled in a study of blood T cell repertoires in COVID-19. On the study more broadly: PBMCs, B-cell-depleted T cells, or T cells provided the cDNA or gDNA that made up the material.

In the study's own analysis: Estimation of nucleated cell counts was performed using reference gene primer amplification. Profiling relied on immunoSEQ multiplex PCR, and the TCRdb table lists in-frame clones only, not all of them. That table gives V, J and clone size, and the DNA gave D and trimming. The table shows 150,000 to 200,000 clones, with roughly 90% occurring only once. V was pared by 6 bases and J by 8 bases, with 6 bases of the junction left unmatched. CDR1 and CDR2 from the germline V gene are MDHEN and SYDVKM. The CDR3 is 12 amino acids. The sequence was collected from an older woman with acute or convalescent COVID-19. The sequencing input was peripheral blood. J is TRBJ1-2 and V is TRBV28, with 7 nucleotides matching TRBD1. In nucleotides, the CDR3 is TGTGCCAGCAGGCAAGGGGGCGCCGGCTACACCTTC. Protein: CASRQGGAGYTF.